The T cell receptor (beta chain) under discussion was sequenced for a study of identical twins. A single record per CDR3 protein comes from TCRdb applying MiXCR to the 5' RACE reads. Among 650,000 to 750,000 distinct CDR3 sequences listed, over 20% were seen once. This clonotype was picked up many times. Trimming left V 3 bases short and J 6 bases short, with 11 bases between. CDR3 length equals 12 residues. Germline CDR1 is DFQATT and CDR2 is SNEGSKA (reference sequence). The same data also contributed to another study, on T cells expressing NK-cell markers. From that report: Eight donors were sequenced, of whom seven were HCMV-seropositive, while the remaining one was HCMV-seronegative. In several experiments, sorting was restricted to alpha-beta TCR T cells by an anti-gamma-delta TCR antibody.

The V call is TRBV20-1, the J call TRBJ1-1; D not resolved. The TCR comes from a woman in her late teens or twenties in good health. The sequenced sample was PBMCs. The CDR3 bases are TGCAGTGCTAGTCCCTTCGAGGCTGAAGCTTTCTTT. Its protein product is CSASPFEAEAFF.